The rows below give T cell receptor beta chains drawn from one sample of a study of shared clonotypes between healthy human individuals. Profiled with immunoSEQ multiplex PCR; TCRdb holds only in-frame clones, not every one. This table holds a few million clones, 93% found once. The source material was naive CD4+ T cells from PBMCs. The receptors here all came from a man younger than 35 in good health. Some clones in this sample may be carry-over from other donors' samples. Each CDR3 is given with its conserved first and last residue. Fields, in order: clone size, V gene, D gene, J gene, CDR3 DNA, CDR3 protein. The D gene is left open where the match is weak. Only part of the rows carry a size: once, few, many, or a class if the clone is expanded.

size: .
V: TRBV5-1
D: TRBD1
J: TRBJ2-7
DNA: TGCGCCAGCAGTTGGACAGGGGTAGACTACGAGCAGTACTTC
CDR3: CASSWTGVDYEQYF

size: .
V: TRBV15
D: .
J: TRBJ1-3
DNA: TGTGCCACCAGCAGAGATAACGATAACACCATATATTTT
CDR3: CATSRDNDNTIYF

size: once
V: TRBV19
D: .
J: TRBJ2-5
DNA: TGTGCCAGTAAAGGTTTGCAGAATCAAGAGACCCAGTACTTC
CDR3: CASKGLQNQETQYF

size: .
V: TRBV7-9
D: TRBD1
J: TRBJ2-2
DNA: TGTGCCAGCAGCTTACGAGGAGACAGGGTTACCGGGGAGCTGTTTTTT
CDR3: CASSLRGDRVTGELFF

size: .
V: TRBV5-1
D: TRBD2
J: TRBJ2-1
DNA: TGCGCCAGCAGCTTGGTGGCGGGGGGCTCCAATGAGCAGTTCTTC
CDR3: CASSLVAGGSNEQFF

size: .
V: TRBV6-1
D: TRBD2
J: TRBJ2-2
DNA: TGTGCCAGCAGTGTCTCGGGACTAGCGGCCAGCGGGGAGCTGTTTTTT
CDR3: CASSVSGLAASGELFF

size: .
V: TRBV5-7
D: .
J: TRBJ1-1
DNA: TGTGCCAGCAGCTTGGCAGGTAGATTT
CDR3: CASSLAGRF

size: .
V: TRBV29-1
D: .
J: TRBJ2-7
DNA: TGCAGCGTCTCCACCTTACTCTCCTACGAGCAGTACTTC
CDR3: CSVSTLLSYEQYF

size: once
V: TRBV28
D: .
J: TRBJ2-7
DNA: TGTGCCAGCAGTTTTGTTGGGGCAACCTCCTACGAGCAGTACTTC
CDR3: CASSFVGATSYEQYF

size: .
V: TRBV6-5
D: .
J: TRBJ2-3
DNA: TGTGCCAGCAGTTACTCGGGGATTTCTAGCACAGATACGCAGTATTTT
CDR3: CASSYSGISSTDTQYF

size: .
V: TRBV28
D: .
J: TRBJ2-5
DNA: TGTGCCAGCAGTTTGTCCCAAGAGACCCAGTACTTC
CDR3: CASSLSQETQYF

size: .
V: TRBV4-3
D: .
J: TRBJ2-7
DNA: TGCGCCAGCAGCCAAGACAGGGTACTTGAGCAGTACTTC
CDR3: CASSQDRVLEQYF

size: .
V: TRBV25-1
D: TRBD2
J: TRBJ2-3
DNA: TGTGCCAGCAGCGAAGGGAGACTAGCGGGGGACACAGATACGCAGTATTTT
CDR3: CASSEGRLAGDTDTQYF

size: once
V: TRBV9
D: .
J: TRBJ2-3
DNA: TGTGCCAGCAGCGTAGGGGTTAGCACAGATACGCAGTATTTT
CDR3: CASSVGVSTDTQYF

size: .
V: TRBV11-2
D: .
J: TRBJ1-1
DNA: TGTGCCAGCAGCTTACGGGGCGAGAGGGGTATGTCTGAAGCTTTCTTT
CDR3: CASSLRGERGMSEAFF

size: .
V: TRBV28
D: .
J: TRBJ1-2
DNA: TGTGCCAGCAGCTTCACCGCAACCTACTATGGCTACACCTTC
CDR3: CASSFTATYYGYTF

size: .
V: TRBV11-2
D: .
J: TRBJ2-3
DNA: TGTGCCAGCAGCTTAAAAGGGGGGGGAGATACGCAGTATTTT
CDR3: CASSLKGGGDTQYF

size: .
V: TRBV27
D: TRBD1
J: TRBJ2-6
DNA: TGTGCCAGCAGTAGAGGACAGGTCCCACGCTCTGGGGCCAACGTCCTGACTTTC
CDR3: CASSRGQVPRSGANVLTF

size: .
V: TRBV11-2
D: .
J: TRBJ2-5
DNA: TGTGCCAGCAGCTTCCGGACGTCCCAGGAGACCCAGTACTTC
CDR3: CASSFRTSQETQYF